Listed here are 12 T cell receptor beta chains from one sample, sequenced in a study of post-analysis software for immune sequencing data. General observations from the study: About five TRBV segments were more frequent in patients than controls; TRBV5-6, TRBV5-1 and TRBV20-1 belonged to this group.

TCR beta cDNA libraries had unique molecular identifiers. TCRdb recomputed calls from the PCR reads with MiXCR, one row per CDR3 protein. This table holds about 500,000 distinct CDR3 sequences, under 55% found once. No antigen has been identified for these receptors. Sequencing was carried out using blood. These receptors were taken from a girl between 5 and 17 years old with multiple sclerosis.

Comment on this clonotype: At one boundary the junction diverges from the germline segment, which might be a read error. The V and J genes are TRBV5-5 and TRBJ2-3, with D hard to call. The germline gives CDR1 SGHKS, CDR2 YYEKEE (reference sequence). This CDR3 contains 12 residues. The CDR3 spells CASSSNPDAQYF. The CDR3 bases are TGTGCCAGCAGCTCCAATCCAGATGCGCAGTATTTT.

For this clonotype: At one of its ends the junction is not consistent with the germline gene, which may arise from a read error. This chain links TRBV20-1 with TRBJ2-1, with TRBD2 identical over 8 bases. The length of the CDR3 is 16 residues. Germline V gene data show CDR1 as DFQATT and CDR2 as SNEGSKA (reference sequence). The DNA for the CDR3 is TGCAATGCTAGAGATCTACGAGCGGGGGAAATCAATGAGCAGTTCTTC. Its translation is CNARDLRAGEINEQFF.

For the CDR3, the DNA is TGTGCCAGCAGCCGCAGGACCACTACCTACGAGCAGTACTTC. It is translated as CASSRRTTTYEQYF. The chain has TRBV11-2 and TRBJ2-7; D remains ambiguous. CDR1 is SGHAT, CDR2 FQNNGV, per germline. CDR3 size: 14 residues. V was trimmed by 5 bases and J by 2 bases, leaving 13 bases between them. Complete variable domain (other parts from reference TRBV11-2 and TRBJ2-7): EAGVAQSPRYKIIEKRQSVAFWCNPISGHATLYWYQQILGQGPKLLIQFQNNGVVDDSQLPKDRFSAERLKGVDSTLKIQPAKLEDSAVYLCASSRRTTTYEQYFGPGTRLTVT.

V is TRBV28 and J is TRBJ2-3; 13 nucleotides agree with TRBD2. The CDR3 consists of 15 residues. J was trimmed by 7 bases and V by 6 bases; bases with no gene match: 7. The germline gives CDR1 MDHEN, CDR2 SYDVKM. CDR3: CASSPLAGGLNTQYF. As DNA, the CDR3 is TGTGCCAGCAGCCCACTAGCGGGAGGGTTAAATACGCAGTATTTT.

This clonotype showed up just a few times. The chain joins TRBV7-9 to TRBJ2-3, with 8 bases fitting TRBD2. CDR3 length: 14 amino acids. After removal of 6 bases from V and 7 bases from J, the junction contained 9 bases not matched to a gene. Germline values: CDR1 SEHNR, CDR2 FQNEAQ (reference sequence). The CDR3, as DNA: TGTGCCAGCAGACCTAAAGCGGGAGAGAATACGCAGTATTTT. Its translation is CASRPKAGENTQYF.

This chain uses TRBV20-1 with TRBJ1-6; D is ambiguous. Germline V gene sequence: CDR1 DFQATT, CDR2 SNEGSKA (reference sequence). V was trimmed by 0 bases and J by 0 bases, leaving 12 bases between them. This CDR3 region has 17 residues. The CDR3: CSARDYARDSYNSPLHF. As DNA, the CDR3 is TGCAGTGCTAGAGATTACGCAAGGGACTCCTATAATTCACCCCTCCACTTT.

CDR3 bases: TGTGCCAGCAGTTACGGATCACAGGGGGCATCCAACGAGCAGTACTTC. Translated: CASSYGSQGASNEQYF. The chain links TRBV6-2 or TRBV6-3 to TRBJ2-7; 9 bases fit TRBD1. V was clipped by 2 bases and J by 5 bases; unmatched bases: 10. The V gene's germline CDR1 is MNHEY and CDR2 SVGEGT. The CDR3 is 16 amino acids.

This clonotype has a handful of counts. V usage is TRBV28 and J usage is TRBJ2-1; D call uncertain. The CDR3 is 10 residues long. V lost 4 bases and J 8 bases, leaving 3 bases between the germline ends. Looked up from germline, CDR1 is MDHEN and CDR2 is SYDVKM. CDR3 loop: CASSSDEQFF. The CDR3 bases are TGTGCCAGCAGTTCCGATGAGCAGTTCTTC. The full variable domain, with the rest looked up from reference TRBV28 and TRBJ2-1, is DVKVTQSSRYLVKRTGEKVFLECVQDMDHENMFWYRQDPGLGLRLIYFSYDVKMKEKGDIPEGYSVSREKKERFSLILESASTNQTSMYLCASSSDEQFFGPGTRLTVL.

The chain carries TRBV5-1 and TRBJ2-3; TRBD2 agrees at 7 bases. The CDR3 is 16 residues long. Trimming at V came to 4 bases and at J to 0 bases, leaving 8 bases not matched to a gene. Germline loops: CDR1 SGHRS, CDR2 YFSETQ. This chain's CDR3 is CASSLPTSESTDTQYF. Here the CDR3 DNA reads TGCGCCAGCAGCCTCCCTACTAGCGAGAGCACAGATACGCAGTATTTT.

In its sample, this clonotype was seen a few times. The chain couples TRBV5-1 to TRBJ1-2; D is unresolved. Looked up from germline, CDR1 is SGHRS and CDR2 is YFSETQ. This CDR3 region has 14 residues. The V end lost 0 bases, the J end lost 3 bases, and 9 bases lay between the germline ends. In DNA form, the CDR3 reads TGCGCCAGCAGCTTGGCCGGGAGAGACTATGGCTACACCTTC. This translates into CASSLAGRDYGYTF.

The chain combines TRBV30 with TRBJ2-1; D is perhaps TRBD1 or TRBD2 (5 bases each). V was clipped by 5 bases and J by 8 bases, with 10 bases between them. The length of the CDR3 is 11 residues. CDR1 and CDR2 from the germline V gene are GTSNPN and SVGIG (reference sequence). CDR3 protein: CAWGQADEQFF. Written as DNA, the CDR3 is TGTGCCTGGGGACAAGCGGATGAGCAGTTCTTC.

This chain links TRBV7-9 with TRBJ2-7; D call uncertain. V lost 6 bases and J 0 bases, leaving 12 bases between the germline ends. CDR1 is SEHNR, CDR2 FQNEAQ, per germline (reference sequence). The CDR3 totals 14 residues. The CDR3 protein is CASRLDLSSYEQYF. The CDR3 DNA reads as TGTGCCAGCAGGCTTGACTTGTCCTCCTACGAGCAGTACTTC.